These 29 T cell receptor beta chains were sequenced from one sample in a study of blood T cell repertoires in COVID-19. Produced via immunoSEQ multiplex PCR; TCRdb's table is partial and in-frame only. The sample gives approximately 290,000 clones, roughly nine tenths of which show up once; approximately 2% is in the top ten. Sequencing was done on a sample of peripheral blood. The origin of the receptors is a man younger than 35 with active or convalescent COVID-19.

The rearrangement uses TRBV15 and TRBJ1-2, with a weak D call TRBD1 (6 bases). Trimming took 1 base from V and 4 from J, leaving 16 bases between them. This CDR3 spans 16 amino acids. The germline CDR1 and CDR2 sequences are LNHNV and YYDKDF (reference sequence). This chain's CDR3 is CATSRVTGVKGYGYTF. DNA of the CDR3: TGTGCCACCAGCAGAGTGACAGGTGTCAAGGGCTATGGCTACACCTTC.

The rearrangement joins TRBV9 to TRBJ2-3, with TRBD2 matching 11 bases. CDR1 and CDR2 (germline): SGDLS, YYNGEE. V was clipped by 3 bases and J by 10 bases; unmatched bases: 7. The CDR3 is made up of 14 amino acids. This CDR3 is CASSGSGGALAQYF. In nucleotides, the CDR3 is TGTGCCAGCAGCGGTAGCGGGGGGGCCCTGGCGCAGTATTTT.

CDR3 DNA sequence: TGTGCCAGCAGCTTAGGCCTAGGCAGGAACACTGAAGCTTTCTTT. Translation gives CASSLGLGRNTEAFF. The rearrangement joins TRBV13 to TRBJ1-1; D is unresolved. V was cut by 0 bases and J by 1 base, with 9 bases left in between. The germline gives CDR1 PRHDT, CDR2 FYEKMQ (reference sequence). The CDR3 runs to 15 residues.

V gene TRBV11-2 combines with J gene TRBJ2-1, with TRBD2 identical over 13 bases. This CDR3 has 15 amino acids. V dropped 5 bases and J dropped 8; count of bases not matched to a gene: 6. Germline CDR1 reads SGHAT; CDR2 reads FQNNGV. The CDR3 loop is CASSPGLAGVDEQFF. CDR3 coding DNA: TGTGCCAGCAGCCCAGGACTAGCGGGGGTCGATGAGCAGTTCTTC.

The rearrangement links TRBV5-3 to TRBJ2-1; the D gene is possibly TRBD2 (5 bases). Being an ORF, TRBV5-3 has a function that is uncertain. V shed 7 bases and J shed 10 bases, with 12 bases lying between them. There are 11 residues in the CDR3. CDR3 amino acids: CARGRPSEQFF. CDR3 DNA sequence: TGTGCCAGAGGCAGACCTAGCGAGCAGTTCTTC.

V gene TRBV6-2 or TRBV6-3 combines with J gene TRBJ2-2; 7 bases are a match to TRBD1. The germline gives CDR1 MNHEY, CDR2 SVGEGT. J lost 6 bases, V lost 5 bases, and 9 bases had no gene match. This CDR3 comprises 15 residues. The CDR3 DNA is TGTGCCAGCAGTCCCCTCAGGGGGTCGGCCGGGGAGCTGTTTTTT. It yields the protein CASSPLRGSAGELFF.

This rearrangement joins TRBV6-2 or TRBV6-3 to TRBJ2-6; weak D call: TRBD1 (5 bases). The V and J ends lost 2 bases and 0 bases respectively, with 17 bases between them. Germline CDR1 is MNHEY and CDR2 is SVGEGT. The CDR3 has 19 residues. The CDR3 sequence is CASSYPWTSENSGANVLTF. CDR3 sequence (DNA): TGTGCCAGCAGTTACCCCTGGACATCCGAAAACTCTGGGGCCAACGTCCTGACTTTC.

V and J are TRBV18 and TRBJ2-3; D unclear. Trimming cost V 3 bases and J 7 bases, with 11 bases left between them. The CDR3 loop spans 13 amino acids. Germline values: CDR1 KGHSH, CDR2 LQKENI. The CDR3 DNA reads TGTGCCAGCTCACCTTCGGAGTCCTATACGCAGTATTTT. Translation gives CASSPSESYTQYF.

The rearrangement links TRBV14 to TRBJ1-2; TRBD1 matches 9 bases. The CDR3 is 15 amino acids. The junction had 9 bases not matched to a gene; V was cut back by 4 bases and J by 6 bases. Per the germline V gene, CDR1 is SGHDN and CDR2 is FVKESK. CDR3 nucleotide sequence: TGTGCCAGCAGCCGCACGGGACAGGGTTTCAATGGCTACACCTTC. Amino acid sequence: CASSRTGQGFNGYTF.

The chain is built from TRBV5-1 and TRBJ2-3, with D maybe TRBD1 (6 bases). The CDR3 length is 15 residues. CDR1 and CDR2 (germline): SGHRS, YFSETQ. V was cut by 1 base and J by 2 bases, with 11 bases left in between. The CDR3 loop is CASSLQGLDTDTQYF. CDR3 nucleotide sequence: TGCGCCAGCAGCTTGCAGGGGCTGGACACAGATACGCAGTATTTT. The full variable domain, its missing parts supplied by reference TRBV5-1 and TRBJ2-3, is KAGVTQTPRYLIKTRGQQVTLSCSPISGHRSVSWYQQTPGQGLQFLFEYFSETQRNKGNFPGRFSGRQFSNSRSEMNVSTLELGDSALYLCASSLQGLDTDTQYFGPGTRLTVL.

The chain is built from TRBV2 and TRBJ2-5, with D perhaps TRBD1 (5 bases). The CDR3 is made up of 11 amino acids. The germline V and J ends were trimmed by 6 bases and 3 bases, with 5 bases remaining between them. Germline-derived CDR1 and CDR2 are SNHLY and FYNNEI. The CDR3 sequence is CASSREETQYF. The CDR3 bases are TGTGCCAGCAGCAGGGAAGAGACCCAGTACTTC.

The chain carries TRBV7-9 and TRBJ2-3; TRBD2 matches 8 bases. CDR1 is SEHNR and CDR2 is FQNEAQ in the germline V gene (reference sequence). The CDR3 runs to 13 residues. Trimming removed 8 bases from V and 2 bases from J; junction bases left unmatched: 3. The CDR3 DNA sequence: TGTGCCAGCGGGACTAGAAACACAGATACGCAGTATTTT. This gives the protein CASGTRNTDTQYF.

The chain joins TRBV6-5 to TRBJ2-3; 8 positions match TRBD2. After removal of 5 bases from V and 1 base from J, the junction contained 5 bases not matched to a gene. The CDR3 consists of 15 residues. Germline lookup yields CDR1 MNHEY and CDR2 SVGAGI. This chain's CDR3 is CASSPSRGGTDTQYF. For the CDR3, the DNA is TGTGCCAGCAGTCCGTCGCGGGGGGGCACAGATACGCAGTATTTT.

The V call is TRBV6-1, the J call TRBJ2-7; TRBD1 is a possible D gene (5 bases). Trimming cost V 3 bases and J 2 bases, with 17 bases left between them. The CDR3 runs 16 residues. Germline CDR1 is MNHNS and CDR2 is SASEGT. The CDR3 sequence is CASSEGIGHSPYEQYF. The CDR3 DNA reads TGTGCCAGCAGTGAGGGAATCGGACATTCCCCCTACGAGCAGTACTTC.

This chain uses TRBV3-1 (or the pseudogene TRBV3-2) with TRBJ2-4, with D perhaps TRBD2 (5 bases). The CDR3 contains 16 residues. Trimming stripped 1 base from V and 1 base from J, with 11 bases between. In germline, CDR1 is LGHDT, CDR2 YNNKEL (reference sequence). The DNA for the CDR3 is TGTGCCAGCAGCCAAGTTGGACTGGGGGCCAAAAACATTCAGTACTTC. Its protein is CASSQVGLGAKNIQYF.

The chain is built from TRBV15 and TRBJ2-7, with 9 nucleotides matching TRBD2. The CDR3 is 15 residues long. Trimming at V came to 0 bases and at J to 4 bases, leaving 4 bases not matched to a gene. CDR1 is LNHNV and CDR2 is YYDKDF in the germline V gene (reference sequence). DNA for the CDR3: TGTGCCACCAGCAGAGAGGAGCGGGGGGTATACGAGCAGTACTTC. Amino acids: CATSREERGVYEQYF.

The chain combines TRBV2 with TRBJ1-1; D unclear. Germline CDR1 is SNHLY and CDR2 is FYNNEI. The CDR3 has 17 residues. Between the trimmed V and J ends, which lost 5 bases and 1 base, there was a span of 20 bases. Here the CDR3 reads CASSIPNRGGKNTEAFF. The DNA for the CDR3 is TGTGCCAGCAGTATCCCGAACCGGGGAGGTAAGAACACTGAAGCTTTCTTT.

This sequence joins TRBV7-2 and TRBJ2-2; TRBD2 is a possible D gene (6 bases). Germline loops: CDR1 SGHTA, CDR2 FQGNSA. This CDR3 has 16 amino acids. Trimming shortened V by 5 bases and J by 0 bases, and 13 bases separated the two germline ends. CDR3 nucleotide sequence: TGTGCCAGCAGCCTCACCGGGACTTCGAACACCGGGGAGCTGTTTTTT. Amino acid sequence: CASSLTGTSNTGELFF.

In DNA form, the CDR3 reads TGTGCCAGTAGTGACAGGGGGGCTGGCTACACCTTC. Translated, it gives CASSDRGAGYTF. The chain is built from TRBV19 and TRBJ1-2; the match to TRBD1 covers 9 bases. J gave up 7 bases and V 5 bases, and 2 bases lay outside the gene matches. The CDR3 length is 12 residues. CDR1 is LNHDA and CDR2 is SQIVND in the germline V gene (reference sequence). The full variable domain, with the rest looked up from reference TRBV19 and TRBJ1-2, is DGGITQSPKYLFRKEGQNVTLSCEQNLNHDAMYWYRQDPGQGLRLIYYSQIVNDFQKGDIAEGYSVSREKKESFPLTVTSAQKNPTAFYLCASSDRGAGYTFGSGTRLTVV.

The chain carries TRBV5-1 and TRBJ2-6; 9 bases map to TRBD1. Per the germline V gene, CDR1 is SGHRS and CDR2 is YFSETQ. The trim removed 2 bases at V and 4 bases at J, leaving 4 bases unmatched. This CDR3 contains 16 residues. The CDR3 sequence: CASSLQGAGGANVLTF. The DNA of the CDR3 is TGCGCCAGCAGCTTACAGGGGGCGGGGGGGGCCAACGTCCTGACTTTC.

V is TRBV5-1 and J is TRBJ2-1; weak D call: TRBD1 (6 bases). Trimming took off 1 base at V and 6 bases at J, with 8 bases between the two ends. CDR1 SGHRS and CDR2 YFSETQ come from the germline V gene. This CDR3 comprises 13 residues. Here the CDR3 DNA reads TGCGCCAGCAGCTTGCTAGGGGGCAATGAGCAGTTCTTC. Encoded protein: CASSLLGGNEQFF.

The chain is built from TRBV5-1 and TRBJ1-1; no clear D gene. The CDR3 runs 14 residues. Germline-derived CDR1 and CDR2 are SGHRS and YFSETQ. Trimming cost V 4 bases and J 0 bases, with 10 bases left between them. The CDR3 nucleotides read TGCGCCAGCAGCGTCGCGGGCCTGAACACTGAAGCTTTCTTT. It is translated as CASSVAGLNTEAFF.

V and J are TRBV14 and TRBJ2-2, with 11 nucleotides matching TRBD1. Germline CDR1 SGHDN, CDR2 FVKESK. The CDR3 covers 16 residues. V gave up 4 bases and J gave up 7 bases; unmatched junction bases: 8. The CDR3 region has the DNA TGTGCCAGCAGCCTTAAGGACAGGGGGCGCGTCGGGGAGCTGTTTTTT. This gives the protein CASSLKDRGRVGELFF.

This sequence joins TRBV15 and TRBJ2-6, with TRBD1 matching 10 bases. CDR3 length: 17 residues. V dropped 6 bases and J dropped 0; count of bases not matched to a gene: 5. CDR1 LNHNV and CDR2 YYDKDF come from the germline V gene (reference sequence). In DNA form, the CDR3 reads TGTGCCACCAGTGCGGACAGGGGGACCTCTGGGGCCAACGTCCTGACTTTC. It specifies CATSADRGTSGANVLTF.

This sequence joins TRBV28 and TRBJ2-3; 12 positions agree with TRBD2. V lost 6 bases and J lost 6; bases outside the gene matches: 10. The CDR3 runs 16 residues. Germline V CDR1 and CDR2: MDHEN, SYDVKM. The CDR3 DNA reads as TGTGCCAGCAGCCTCCCGACTAGCGGGAGTGGGGATACGCAGTATTTT. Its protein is CASSLPTSGSGDTQYF.

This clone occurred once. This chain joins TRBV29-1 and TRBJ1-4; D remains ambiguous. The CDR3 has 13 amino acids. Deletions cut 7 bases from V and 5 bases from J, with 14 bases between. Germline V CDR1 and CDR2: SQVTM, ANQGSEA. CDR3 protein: CSARTGGNEKLFF. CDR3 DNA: TGCAGCGCCAGGACGGGAGGAAATGAAAAACTGTTTTTT.

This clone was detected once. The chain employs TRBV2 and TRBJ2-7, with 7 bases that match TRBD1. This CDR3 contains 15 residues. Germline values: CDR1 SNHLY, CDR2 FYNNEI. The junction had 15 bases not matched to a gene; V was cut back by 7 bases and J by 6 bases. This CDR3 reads CASTRDSSSGSEQYF. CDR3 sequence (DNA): TGTGCCAGCACCCGGGACAGTAGCTCTGGTTCCGAGCAGTACTTC.

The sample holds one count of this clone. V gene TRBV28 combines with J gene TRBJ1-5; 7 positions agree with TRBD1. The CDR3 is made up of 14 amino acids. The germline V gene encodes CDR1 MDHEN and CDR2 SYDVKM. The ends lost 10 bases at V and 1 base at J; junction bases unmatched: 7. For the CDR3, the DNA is TGTGCCACGCAGGGGGGCCTCAGCAATCAGCCCCAGCATTTT. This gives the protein CATQGGLSNQPQHF.

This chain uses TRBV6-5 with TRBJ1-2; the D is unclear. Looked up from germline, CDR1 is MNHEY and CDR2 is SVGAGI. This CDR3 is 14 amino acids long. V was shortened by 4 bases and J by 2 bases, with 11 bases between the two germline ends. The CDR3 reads CASSFAAGNYGYTF. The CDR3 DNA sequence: TGTGCCAGCAGTTTTGCGGCGGGGAACTATGGCTACACCTTC.